This T cell receptor (beta chain) was identified during a study of T cell changes during pregnancy in multiple sclerosis. V was clipped by 3 bases and J by 8 bases, with 11 bases between them. Germline CDR1 and CDR2: MRHNA and SNTAGT. The CDR3 has 13 residues. TCRdb's copy holds only in-frame clones and misses some; the assay was immunoSEQ multiplex PCR. This repertoire shows around 67,000 clones, approximately 92% found once; its top ten account for approximately 2.2%. The TCR sequence derives from a female donor with multiple sclerosis, enrolled in a pregnancy study. The chain employs TRBV6-4 and TRBJ2-1; maybe TRBD1 (5 bases). The specimen comprised peripheral blood, sampled in the first trimester of pregnancy. The CDR3 here is CASSEGRAYEQFF. The CDR3 region has the DNA TGTGCCAGCAGTGAAGGCAGGGCGTATGAGCAGTTCTTC.